These 5 T cell receptor beta chains came from one sample sequenced in a study of cytomegalovirus exposure and HLA in healthy donors. Libraries were prepared by immunoSEQ multiplex PCR; TCRdb keeps only in-frame clonotypes and omits some of them. The table shows roughly 64,000 clones, with 85% to 95% occurring only once. The sequenced sample consisted of PBMCs. The source is a woman between 18 and 29 years old in good health and CMV-seropositive.

This clone showed up just once. This chain joins TRBV18 and TRBJ1-4; 7 nucleotides align to TRBD1. CDR1 and CDR2 (germline): KGHSH, LQKENI. The CDR3 totals 14 residues. After removal of 2 bases from V and 8 bases from J, the junction contained 5 bases not matched to a gene. The CDR3 here is CASSPAGGREKLFF. The CDR3 region has the DNA TGTGCCAGCTCACCAGCAGGGGGTAGAGAAAAACTGTTTTTT.

The rearrangement joins TRBV5-6 to TRBJ2-2; 8 bases align to TRBD2. The CDR3 spans 16 residues. In germline, CDR1 is SGHDT, CDR2 YYEEEE. The junction had 6 bases not matched to a gene; V was cut back by 0 bases and J by 5 bases. DNA of the CDR3: TGTGCCAGCAGCTTGGGTCCTAGCGGGTTAACCGGGGAGCTGTTTTTT. Translation gives CASSLGPSGLTGELFF.

The genes are TRBV4-1 and TRBJ2-5; 8 bases fit TRBD1. The CDR3 extends over 12 amino acids. Germline trimming cut 10 bases from V and 4 bases from J; bases unmatched to any gene: 5. CDR1 is MGHRA and CDR2 is YSYEKL in the germline V gene. CDR3 DNA sequence: TGCGCCACCCAGGGGGCGGGAGAGACCCAGTACTTC. Translation: CATQGAGETQYF.

V and J are TRBV11-3 and TRBJ2-3, with 7 bases matching TRBD2. The junction had 0 bases not matched to a gene; V was cut back by 5 bases and J by 4 bases. There are 12 residues in the CDR3. CDR1 and CDR2 (germline): SGHNT, YENEEA. CDR3: CASSGRADTQYF. Here the CDR3 DNA reads TGTGCCAGCAGCGGGAGGGCAGATACGCAGTATTTT.

The rearrangement uses TRBV30 and TRBJ1-2; D not certain. V was trimmed by 0 bases and J by 5 bases, leaving 10 bases between them. Germline CDR1 is GTSNPN and CDR2 is SVGIG (reference sequence). This CDR3 is built from 13 residues. CDR3 DNA sequence: TGTGCCTGGAGTGTACAAGCGGGTTATGGCTACACCTTC. Protein product: CAWSVQAGYGYTF.